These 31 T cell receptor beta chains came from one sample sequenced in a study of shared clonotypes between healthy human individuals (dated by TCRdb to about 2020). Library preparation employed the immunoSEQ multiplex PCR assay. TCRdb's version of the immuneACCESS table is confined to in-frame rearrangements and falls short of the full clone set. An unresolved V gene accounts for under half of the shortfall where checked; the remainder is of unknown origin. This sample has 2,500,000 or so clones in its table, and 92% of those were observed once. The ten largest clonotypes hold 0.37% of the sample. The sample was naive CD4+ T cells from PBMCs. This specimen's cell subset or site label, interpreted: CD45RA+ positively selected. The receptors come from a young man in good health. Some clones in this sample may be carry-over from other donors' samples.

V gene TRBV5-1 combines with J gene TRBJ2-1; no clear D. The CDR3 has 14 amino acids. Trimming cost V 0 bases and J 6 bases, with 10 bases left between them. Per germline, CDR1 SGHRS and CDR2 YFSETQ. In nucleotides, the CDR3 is TGCGCCAGCAGCTTGGTGTCCGGGCCCAATGAGCAGTTCTTC. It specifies CASSLVSGPNEQFF.

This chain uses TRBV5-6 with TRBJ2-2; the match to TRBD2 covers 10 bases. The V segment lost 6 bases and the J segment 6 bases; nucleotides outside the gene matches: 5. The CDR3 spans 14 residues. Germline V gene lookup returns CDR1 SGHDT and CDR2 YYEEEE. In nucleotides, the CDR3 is TGTGCCAGCATGGGCCTAGCGGGAGCCGGGGAGCTGTTTTTT. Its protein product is CASMGLAGAGELFF.

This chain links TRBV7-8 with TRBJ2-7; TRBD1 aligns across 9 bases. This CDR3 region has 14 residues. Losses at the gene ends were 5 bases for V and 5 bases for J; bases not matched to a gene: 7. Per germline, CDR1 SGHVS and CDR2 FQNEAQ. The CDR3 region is CASSNRDRVHEQYF. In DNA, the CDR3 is TGTGCCAGCAGCAACCGGGACAGGGTCCACGAGCAGTACTTC.

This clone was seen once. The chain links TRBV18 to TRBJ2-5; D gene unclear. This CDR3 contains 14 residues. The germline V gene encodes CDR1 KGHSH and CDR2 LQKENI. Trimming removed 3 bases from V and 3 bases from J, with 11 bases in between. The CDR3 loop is CASSPLGDEETQYF. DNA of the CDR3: TGTGCCAGCTCACCCTTAGGAGATGAAGAGACCCAGTACTTC.

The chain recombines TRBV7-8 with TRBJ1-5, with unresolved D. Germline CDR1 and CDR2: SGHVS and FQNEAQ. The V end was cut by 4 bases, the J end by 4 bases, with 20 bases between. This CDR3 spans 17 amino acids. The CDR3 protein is CASSSYHRTGANQPQHF. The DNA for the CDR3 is TGTGCCAGCAGCTCTTATCACCGGACCGGAGCGAATCAGCCCCAGCATTTT.

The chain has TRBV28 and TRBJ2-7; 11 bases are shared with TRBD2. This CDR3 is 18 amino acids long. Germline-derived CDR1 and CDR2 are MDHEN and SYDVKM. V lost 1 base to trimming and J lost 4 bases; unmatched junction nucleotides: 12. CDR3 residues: CASSLFFRTSGRTYEQYF. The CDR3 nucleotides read TGTGCCAGCAGTTTATTTTTCCGGACTAGCGGGCGAACGTACGAGCAGTACTTC.

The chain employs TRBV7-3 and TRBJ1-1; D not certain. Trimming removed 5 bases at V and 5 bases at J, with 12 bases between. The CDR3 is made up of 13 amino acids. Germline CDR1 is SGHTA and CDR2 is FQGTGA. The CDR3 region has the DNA TGTGCCAGCAGCCCCGCCTGGGGTACTGAAGCTTTCTTT. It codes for CASSPAWGTEAFF.

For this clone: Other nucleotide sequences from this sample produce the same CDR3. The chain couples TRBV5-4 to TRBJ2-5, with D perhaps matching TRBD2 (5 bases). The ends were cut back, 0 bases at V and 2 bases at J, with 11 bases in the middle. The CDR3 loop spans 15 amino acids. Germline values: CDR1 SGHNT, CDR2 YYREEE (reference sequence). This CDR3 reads CASSLGLAAQETQYF. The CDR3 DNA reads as TGTGCCAGCAGCTTGGGGCTAGCAGCGCAAGAGACCCAGTACTTC. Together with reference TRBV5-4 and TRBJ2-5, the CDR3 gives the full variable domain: ETGVTQSPTHLIKTRGQQVTLRCSSQSGHNTVSWYQQALGQGPQFIFQYYREEENGRGNFPPRFSGLQFPNYSSELNVNALELDDSALYLCASSLGLAAQETQYFGPGTRLLVL.

CDR3 in amino acids: CASSPQGAGGELFF. In DNA, the CDR3 is TGTGCCAGCAGCCCTCAGGGGGCAGGGGGGGAGCTGTTTTTT. The V and J genes are TRBV11-3 and TRBJ2-2; 8 bases agree with TRBD1. The junction had 7 bases not matched to a gene; V was cut back by 5 bases and J by 8 bases. The CDR3 loop spans 14 amino acids. In germline, CDR1 is SGHNT, CDR2 YENEEA.

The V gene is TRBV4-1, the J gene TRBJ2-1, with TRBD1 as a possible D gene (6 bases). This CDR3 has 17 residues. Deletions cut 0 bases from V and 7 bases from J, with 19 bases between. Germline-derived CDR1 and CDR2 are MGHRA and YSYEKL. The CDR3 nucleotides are TGCGCCAGCAGCCAAGATCGGGGACCGCCGAGGGGGAATGAGCAGTTCTTC. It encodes CASSQDRGPPRGNEQFF.

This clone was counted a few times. CDR3 in amino acids: CASSPLRDQSGQPQHF. As DNA, the CDR3 is TGTGCCAGCAGTCCACTTCGGGACCAATCCGGGCAGCCCCAGCATTTT. The V gene is TRBV27, the J gene TRBJ1-5; maybe TRBD1 (5 bases). The CDR3 runs to 16 residues. V was cut by 5 bases and J by 7 bases, with 21 bases left in between. Germline V gene sequence: CDR1 MNHEY, CDR2 SMNVEV (reference sequence).

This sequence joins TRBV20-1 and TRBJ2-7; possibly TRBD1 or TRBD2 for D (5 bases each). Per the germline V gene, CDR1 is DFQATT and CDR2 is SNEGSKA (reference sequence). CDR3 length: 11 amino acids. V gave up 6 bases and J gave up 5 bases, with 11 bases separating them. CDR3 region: CSAPGRDEQYF. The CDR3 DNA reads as TGCAGTGCCCCGGGGCGGGACGAGCAGTACTTC.

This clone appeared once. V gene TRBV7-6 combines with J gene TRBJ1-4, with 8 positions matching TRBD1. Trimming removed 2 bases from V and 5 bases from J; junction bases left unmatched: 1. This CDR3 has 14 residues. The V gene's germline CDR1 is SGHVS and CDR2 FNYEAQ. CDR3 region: CASSLRQGNEKLFF. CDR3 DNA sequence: TGTGCCAGCAGCTTACGACAGGGGAATGAAAAACTGTTTTTT.

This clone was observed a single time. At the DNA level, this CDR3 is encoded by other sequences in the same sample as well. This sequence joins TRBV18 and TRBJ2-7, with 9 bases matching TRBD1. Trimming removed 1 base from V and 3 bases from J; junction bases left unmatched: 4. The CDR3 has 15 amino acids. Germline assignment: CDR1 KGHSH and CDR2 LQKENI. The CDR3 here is CASSPRDRVGYEQYF. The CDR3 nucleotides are TGTGCCAGCTCACCACGGGACAGGGTCGGCTACGAGCAGTACTTC.

CDR3 sequence: CAWSVLGTPGSNEQFF. CDR3 DNA sequence: TGTGCCTGGAGTGTACTTGGGACCCCCGGTTCTAATGAGCAGTTCTTC. The chain couples TRBV30 to TRBJ2-1; possibly TRBD1 or TRBD2 for D (5 bases each). This CDR3 has 16 residues. CDR1 GTSNPN and CDR2 SVGIG come from the germline V gene (reference sequence). Trimming pared 0 bases from V and 7 bases from J, leaving 19 bases between.

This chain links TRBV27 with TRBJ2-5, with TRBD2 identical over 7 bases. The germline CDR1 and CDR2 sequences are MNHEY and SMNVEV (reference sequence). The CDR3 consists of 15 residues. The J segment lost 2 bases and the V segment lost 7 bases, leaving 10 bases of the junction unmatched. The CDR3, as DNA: TGTGCCAGCACCCCCCGGGCGGGAGTGCAAGAGACCCAGTACTTC. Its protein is CASTPRAGVQETQYF.

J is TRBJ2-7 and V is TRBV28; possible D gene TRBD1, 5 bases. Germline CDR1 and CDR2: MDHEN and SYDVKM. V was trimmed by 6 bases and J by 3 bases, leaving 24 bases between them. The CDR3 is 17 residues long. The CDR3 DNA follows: TGTGCCAGCAGCCCACCTTGGACGGGCAAAGGGGTCTACGAGCAGTACTTC. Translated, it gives CASSPPWTGKGVYEQYF. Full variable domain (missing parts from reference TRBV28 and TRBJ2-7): DVKVTQSSRYLVKRTGEKVFLECVQDMDHENMFWYRQDPGLGLRLIYFSYDVKMKEKGDIPEGYSVSREKKERFSLILESASTNQTSMYLCASSPPWTGKGVYEQYFGPGTRLTVT.

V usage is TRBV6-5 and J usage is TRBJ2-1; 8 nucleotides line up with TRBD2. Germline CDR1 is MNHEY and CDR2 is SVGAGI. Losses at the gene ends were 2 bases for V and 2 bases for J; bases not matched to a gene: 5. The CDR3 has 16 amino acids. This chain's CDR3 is CASSYQREWPYNEQFF. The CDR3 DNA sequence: TGTGCCAGCAGTTACCAGCGGGAGTGGCCCTACAATGAGCAGTTCTTC.

The CDR3 loop reads CASSLVLGHRYTGELFF. CDR3 DNA sequence: TGTGCCAGCAGCTTAGTCTTGGGCCACCGCTACACCGGGGAGCTGTTTTTT. The rearrangement uses TRBV7-2 and TRBJ2-2; D is unclear. CDR1 is SGHTA and CDR2 is FQGNSA in the germline V gene. Trimming left V 1 base short and J 3 bases short, with 15 bases between. The CDR3 loop spans 17 amino acids.

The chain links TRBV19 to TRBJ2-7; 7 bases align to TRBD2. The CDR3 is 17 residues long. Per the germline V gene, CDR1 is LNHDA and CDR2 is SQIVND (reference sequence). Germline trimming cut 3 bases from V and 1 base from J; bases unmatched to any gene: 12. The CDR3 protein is CASSIREAGGGSYEQYF. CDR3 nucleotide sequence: TGTGCCAGTAGTATTAGAGAGGCCGGCGGGGGTTCCTACGAGCAGTACTTC.

CDR3: CASSEYSAQNTGELFF. The CDR3, as DNA: TGTGCCAGCAGTGAATATAGCGCGCAAAACACCGGGGAGCTGTTTTTT. The V gene is TRBV2, the J gene TRBJ2-2, with a possible D match to TRBD2 (5 bases). CDR3 size: 16 residues. The V and J ends lost 2 bases and 2 bases respectively, with 12 bases between them. CDR1 is SNHLY, CDR2 FYNNEI, per germline.

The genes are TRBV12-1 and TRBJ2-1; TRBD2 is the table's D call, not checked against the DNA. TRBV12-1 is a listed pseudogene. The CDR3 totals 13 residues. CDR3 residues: CASEASEYNEQFF. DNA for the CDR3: TGTGCCAGCGAGGCTAGCGAGTACAATGAGCAGTTCTTC.

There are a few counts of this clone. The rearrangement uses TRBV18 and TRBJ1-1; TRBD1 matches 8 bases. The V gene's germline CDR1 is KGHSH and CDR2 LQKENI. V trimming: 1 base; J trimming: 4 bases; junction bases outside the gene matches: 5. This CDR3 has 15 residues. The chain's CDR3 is CASSPLTGVGTEAFF. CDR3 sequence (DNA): TGTGCCAGCTCACCACTGACAGGGGTTGGCACTGAAGCTTTCTTT.

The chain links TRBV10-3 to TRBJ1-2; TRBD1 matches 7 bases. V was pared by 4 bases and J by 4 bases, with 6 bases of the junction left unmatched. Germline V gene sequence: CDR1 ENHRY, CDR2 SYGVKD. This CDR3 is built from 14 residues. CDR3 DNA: TGTGCCATCAGTGGCGGGGACAGTCGCTATGGCTACACCTTC. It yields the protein CAISGGDSRYGYTF.

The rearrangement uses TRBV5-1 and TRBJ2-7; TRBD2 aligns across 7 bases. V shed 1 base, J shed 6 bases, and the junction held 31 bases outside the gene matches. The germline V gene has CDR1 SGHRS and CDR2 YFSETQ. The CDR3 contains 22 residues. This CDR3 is CASSLQPQTSPSRSGIMREQYF. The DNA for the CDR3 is TGCGCCAGCAGCTTGCAGCCCCAGACTAGCCCATCTCGATCGGGAATTATGCGCGAGCAGTACTTC.

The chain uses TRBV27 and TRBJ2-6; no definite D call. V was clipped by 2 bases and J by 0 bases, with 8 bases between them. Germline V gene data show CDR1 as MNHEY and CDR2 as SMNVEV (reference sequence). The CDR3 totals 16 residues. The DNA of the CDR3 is TGTGCCAGCAGTTTAAAGGTGGGCTCTGGGGCCAACGTCCTGACTTTC. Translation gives CASSLKVGSGANVLTF.

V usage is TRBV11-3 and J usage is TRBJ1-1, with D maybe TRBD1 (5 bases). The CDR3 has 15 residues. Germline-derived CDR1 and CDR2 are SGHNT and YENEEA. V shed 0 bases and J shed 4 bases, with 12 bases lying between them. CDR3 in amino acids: CASSLDGRGGTEAFF. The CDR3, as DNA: TGTGCCAGCAGCTTAGATGGGCGGGGGGGCACTGAAGCTTTCTTT.

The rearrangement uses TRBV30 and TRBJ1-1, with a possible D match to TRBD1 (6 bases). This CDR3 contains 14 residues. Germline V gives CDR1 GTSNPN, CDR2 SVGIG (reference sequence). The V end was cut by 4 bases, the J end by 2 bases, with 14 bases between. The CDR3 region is CAWNTGTPNTEAFF. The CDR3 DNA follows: TGTGCCTGGAATACCGGGACACCTAACACTGAAGCTTTCTTT.

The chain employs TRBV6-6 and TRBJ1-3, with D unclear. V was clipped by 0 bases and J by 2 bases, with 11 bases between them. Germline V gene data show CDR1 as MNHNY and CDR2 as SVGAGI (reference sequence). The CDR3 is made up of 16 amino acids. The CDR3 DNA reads TGTGCCAGCAGTTACTCAGCCAGGCAGGCTGGAAACACCATATATTTT. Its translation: CASSYSARQAGNTIYF.

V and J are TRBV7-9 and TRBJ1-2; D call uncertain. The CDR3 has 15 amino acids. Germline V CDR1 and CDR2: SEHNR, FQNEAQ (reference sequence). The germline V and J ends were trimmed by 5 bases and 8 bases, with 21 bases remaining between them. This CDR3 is CASSEASGSSGGYTF. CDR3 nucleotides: TGTGCCAGCAGCGAAGCGTCAGGATCCTCTGGAGGCTACACCTTC.

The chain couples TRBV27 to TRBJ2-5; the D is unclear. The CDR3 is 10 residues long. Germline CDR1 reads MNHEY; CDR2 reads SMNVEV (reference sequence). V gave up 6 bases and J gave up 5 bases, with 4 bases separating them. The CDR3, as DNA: TGTGCCAGCAGAACCGAGACCCAGTACTTC. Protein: CASRTETQYF.